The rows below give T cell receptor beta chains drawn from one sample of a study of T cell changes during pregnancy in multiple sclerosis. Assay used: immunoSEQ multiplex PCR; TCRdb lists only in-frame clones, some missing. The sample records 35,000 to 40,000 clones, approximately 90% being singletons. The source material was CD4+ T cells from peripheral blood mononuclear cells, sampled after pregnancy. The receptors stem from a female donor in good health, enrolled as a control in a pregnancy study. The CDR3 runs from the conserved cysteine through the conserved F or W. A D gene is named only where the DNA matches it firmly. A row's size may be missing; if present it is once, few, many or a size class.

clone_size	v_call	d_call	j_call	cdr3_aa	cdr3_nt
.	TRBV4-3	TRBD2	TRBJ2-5	CASSAGGTQYF	TGCGCCAGCAGTGCGGGGGGGACCCAGTACTTC
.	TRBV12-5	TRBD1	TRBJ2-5	CASGVTGEQETQYF	TGTGCTAGTGGTGTCACAGGGGAACAAGAGACCCAGTACTTC
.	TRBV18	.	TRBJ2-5	CASSRGAQETQYF	TGTGCCAGCTCCCGCGGGGCCCAAGAGACCCAGTACTTC
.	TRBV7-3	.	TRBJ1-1	CASSSQVMGTEAFF	TGTGCCAGCAGCTCACAGGTAATGGGCACTGAAGCTTTCTTT
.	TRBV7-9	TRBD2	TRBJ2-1	CASSLATTSGGAGIDEQFF	TGTGCCAGCAGCTTAGCGACGACTAGCGGGGGGGCTGGGATTGATGAGCAGTTCTTC
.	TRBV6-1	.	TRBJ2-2	CASSPDRINTGELFF	TGTGCCAGCAGTCCTGACAGAATTAACACCGGGGAGCTGTTTTTT
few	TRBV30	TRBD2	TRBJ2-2	CAWDWTSGRGELFF	TGTGCCTGGGACTGGACTAGCGGGAGGGGGGAGCTGTTTTTT
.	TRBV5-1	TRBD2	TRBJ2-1	CASSQPGTKQFF	TGCGCCAGCAGCCAACCCGGGACTAAGCAGTTCTTC
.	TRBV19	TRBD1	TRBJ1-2	CASSSQGQGAKGYTF	TGTGCCAGTAGTTCCCAAGGACAGGGGGCGAAGGGCTACACCTTC
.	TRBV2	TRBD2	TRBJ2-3	CASSEERGGTDTQYF	TGTGCCAGCAGTGAAGAGCGGGGGGGCACAGATACGCAGTATTTT
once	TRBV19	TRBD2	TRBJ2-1	CASSIRTSGRSYNEQFF	TGTGCCAGTAGTATTCGGACTAGCGGGAGGTCCTACAATGAGCAGTTCTTC
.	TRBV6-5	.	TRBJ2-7	CASGRPNRETYEQYF	TGTGCCAGCGGAAGGCCAAACAGGGAAACCTACGAGCAGTACTTC
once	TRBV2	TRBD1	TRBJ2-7	CASRSRTGVYEQYF	TGTGCCAGCCGATCCCGGACAGGGGTCTACGAGCAGTACTTC
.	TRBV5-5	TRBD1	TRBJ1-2	CASSLAGTGPANYGYTF	TGTGCCAGCAGCTTGGCCGGGACAGGACCAGCTAACTATGGCTACACCTTC
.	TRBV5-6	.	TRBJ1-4	CASSFRGALFF	TGTGCCAGCAGCTTCCGGGGAGCGCTGTTTTTT
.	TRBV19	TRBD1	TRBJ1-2	CASTGTGMDGYTF	TGTGCCAGTACCGGGACAGGGATGGATGGCTACACCTTC
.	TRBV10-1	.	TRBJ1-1	CASAGKMNTEAFF	TGCGCCAGCGCAGGAAAAATGAACACTGAAGCTTTCTTT
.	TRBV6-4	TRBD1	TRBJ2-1	CASSRGPDNEQFF	TGTGCCAGCAGCAGGGGGCCGGACAATGAGCAGTTCTTC
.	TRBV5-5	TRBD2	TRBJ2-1	CASSFTSGSYNEQFF	TGTGCCAGCAGCTTCACTAGCGGGTCCTACAATGAGCAGTTCTTC
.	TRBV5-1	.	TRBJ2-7	CASSMRTGSSYEQYF	TGCGCCAGCAGCATGCGAACAGGTAGCTCCTACGAGCAGTACTTC
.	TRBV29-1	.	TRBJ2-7	CSVEGGVRTPYEQYF	TGCAGCGTTGAAGGGGGAGTGAGGACCCCCTACGAGCAGTACTTC
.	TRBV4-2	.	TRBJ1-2	CASSQNGGPRSYTF	TGTGCCAGCAGCCAGAACGGGGGGCCTAGGAGCTACACCTTC
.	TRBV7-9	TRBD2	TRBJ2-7	CASSLELAGEQYF	TGTGCCAGCAGCTTAGAGCTAGCGGGAGAGCAGTACTTC
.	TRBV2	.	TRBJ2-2	CASSDYTGELFF	TGTGCCAGCAGTGACTACACCGGGGAGCTGTTTTTT
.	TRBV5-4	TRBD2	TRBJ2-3	CASSSSGGPVITDTQYF	TGTGCCAGCAGCTCTAGCGGGGGGCCCGTGATCACAGATACGCAGTATTTT
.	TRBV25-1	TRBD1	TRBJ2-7	CASTGTVNEQYF	TGTGCCAGCACCGGGACAGTGAACGAGCAGTACTTC
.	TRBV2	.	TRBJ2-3	CASNSPRADTQYF	TGTGCCAGCAACTCCCCTAGAGCGGATACGCAGTATTTT
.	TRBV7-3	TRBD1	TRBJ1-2	CASSLGTGDYGYTF	TGTGCCAGCAGCTTAGGGACAGGGGACTATGGCTACACCTTC
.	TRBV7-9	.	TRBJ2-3	CASSLDLGRSSTDTQYF	TGTGCCAGCAGCTTAGATTTGGGGCGCTCTAGCACAGATACGCAGTATTTT
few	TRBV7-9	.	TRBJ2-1	CASSPGRDYNEQFF	TGTGCCAGCAGCCCGGGTCGGGACTACAATGAGCAGTTCTTC
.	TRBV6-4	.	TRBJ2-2	CASSADSYTGELFF	TGTGCCAGCAGTGCCGACTCATACACCGGGGAGCTGTTTTTT
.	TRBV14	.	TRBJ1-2	CASSQDRQSYGYTF	TGTGCCAGCAGCCAAGATCGACAGTCCTATGGCTACACCTTC
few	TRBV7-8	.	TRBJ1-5	CASSLTAAAAVSNAPQHF	TGTGCCAGCAGCTTAACCGCGGCCGCAGCCGTTAGTAATGCGCCCCAGCATTTT
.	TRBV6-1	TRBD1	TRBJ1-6	CASSEQQGTGNSPLHF	TGTGCCAGCAGCGAACAACAGGGGACGGGTAATTCACCCCTCCACTTT
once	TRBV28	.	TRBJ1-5	CASSSQGWYNQPQHF	TGTGCCAGCAGTAGCCAGGGTTGGTACAATCAGCCCCAGCATTTT
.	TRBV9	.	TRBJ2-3	CASSVAEGTDTQYF	TGTGCCAGCAGCGTAGCTGAGGGCACAGATACGCAGTATTTT
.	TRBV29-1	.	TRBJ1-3	CSVGEGHSGNTIYF	TGCAGCGTTGGGGAGGGGCACTCTGGAAACACCATATATTTT
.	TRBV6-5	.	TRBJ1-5	CASSPGGGSNQPQHF	TGTGCCAGCAGTCCCGGGGGGGGAAGCAATCAGCCCCAGCATTTT
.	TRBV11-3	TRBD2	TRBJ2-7	CASSLGSRTSGGAEEQYF	TGTGCCAGCAGCTTAGGCTCCCGGACTAGCGGGGGGGCTGAGGAGCAGTACTTC
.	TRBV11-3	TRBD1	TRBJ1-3	CASSLTGNSGNTIYF	TGTGCCAGCAGCTTGACAGGGAACTCTGGAAACACCATATATTTT
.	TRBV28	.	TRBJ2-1	CALRTASYNEQFF	TGTGCCCTAAGGACTGCGTCCTACAATGAGCAGTTCTTC
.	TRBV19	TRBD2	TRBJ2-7	CASSPKGTSGSYEQYF	TGTGCCAGTAGTCCAAAGGGGACTAGCGGGAGCTACGAGCAGTACTTC
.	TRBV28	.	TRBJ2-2	CASSFQGPNTGELFF	TGTGCCAGCAGTTTCCAGGGGCCGAACACCGGGGAGCTGTTTTTT
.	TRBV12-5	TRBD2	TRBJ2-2	CASGLLAGAGAGELFF	TGTGCTAGTGGTTTGCTAGCGGGAGCGGGGGCCGGGGAGCTGTTTTTT
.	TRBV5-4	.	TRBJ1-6	CASSLGGGAYNSPLHF	TGTGCCAGCAGCTTGGGGGGAGGGGCCTATAATTCACCCCTCCACTTT
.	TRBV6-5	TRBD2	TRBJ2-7	CASSTSGRAGYEQYF	TGTGCCAGCAGTACGAGCGGGAGGGCCGGATACGAGCAGTACTTC
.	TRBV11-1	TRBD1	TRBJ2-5	CASSSSLRGQGETQYF	TGTGCCAGCAGTTCCTCCCTTCGGGGACAGGGAGAGACCCAGTACTTC
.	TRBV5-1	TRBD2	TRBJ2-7	CASSMESGRGSEQYF	TGCGCCAGCAGCATGGAAAGCGGGAGGGGCAGCGAGCAGTACTTC
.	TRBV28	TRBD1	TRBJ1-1	CASSRTGGNTEAFF	TGTGCCAGCAGTCGGACAGGGGGGAACACTGAAGCTTTCTTT
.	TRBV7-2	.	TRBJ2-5	CASSLTSPAGETQYF	TGTGCCAGCAGCTTAACATCTCCAGCGGGAGAGACCCAGTACTTC
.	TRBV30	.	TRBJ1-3	CAWGRVGGTGNTIYF	TGTGCCTGGGGGAGAGTGGGGGGGACAGGAAACACCATATATTTT
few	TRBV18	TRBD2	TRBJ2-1	CASSFGSGGPYNEQFF	TGTGCCAGCTCATTCGGTAGCGGGGGTCCCTACAATGAGCAGTTCTTC
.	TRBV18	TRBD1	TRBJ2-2	CASSPTGGPTGELFF	TGTGCCAGCTCACCGACAGGGGGGCCGACCGGGGAGCTGTTTTTT
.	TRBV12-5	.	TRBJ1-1	CASGLVPDFWGGPTGTEAFF	TGTGCTAGTGGTTTGGTGCCGGATTTCTGGGGAGGACCCACGGGGACTGAAGCTTTCTTT
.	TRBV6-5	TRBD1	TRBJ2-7	CASSYSLDRGSYEQYF	TGTGCCAGCAGTTACTCTCTGGACAGGGGCTCCTACGAGCAGTACTTC
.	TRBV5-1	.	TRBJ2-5	CASRGGAPGTWETQYF	TGCGCCAGCAGGGGGGGGGCCCCCGGGACGTGGGAGACCCAGTACTTC
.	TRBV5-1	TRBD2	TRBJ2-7	CASSSLAGGTYEQYF	TGCGCCAGCAGCTCCCTAGCGGGAGGCACCTACGAGCAGTACTTC
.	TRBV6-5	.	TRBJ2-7	CASSPGVRKLQYF	TGTGCCAGCAGTCCGGGGGTGAGGAAATTGCAGTACTTC
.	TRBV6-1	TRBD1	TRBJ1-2	CASSDGGTGDGYTF	TGTGCCAGCAGCGACGGGGGAACAGGGGATGGCTACACCTTC
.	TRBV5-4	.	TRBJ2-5	CASSLLRGSETQYF	TGTGCCAGCAGCTTGCTTCGGGGTTCGGAGACCCAGTACTTC